The rows below give T cell receptor beta chains drawn from one sample of a study of blood T cell repertoires in COVID-19. Measured with immunoSEQ multiplex PCR; TCRdb has only the in-frame clones, and not every one. The sample records about 36,000 clones, around four fifths being singletons. Input material: peripheral blood. The origin of the receptors is a man in his fifties with active COVID-19. CDR3s include the opening cysteine and the closing phenylalanine or tryptophan. A D gene is named only where the DNA matches it firmly. Some rows have no size entry. The others give once, few or many, or a class for an expanded clone.

D,V,J,size,CDR3,DNA
.,TRBV4-3,TRBJ1-2,.,CASSQYTGSYGYTF,TGCGCCAGCAGCCAATATACAGGGTCCTATGGCTACACCTTC
TRBD2,TRBV13,TRBJ2-5,.,CASSLFGLAAQETQYF,TGTGCCAGCAGCTTATTCGGACTAGCGGCCCAAGAGACCCAGTACTTC
.,TRBV7-8,TRBJ2-7,.,CASSWSDGLYEQYF,TGTGCCAGCAGTTGGAGCGACGGCCTCTACGAGCAGTACTTC
TRBD1,TRBV28,TRBJ1-3,.,CASTTGGSGNTIYF,TGTGCCAGCACCACAGGGGGTTCTGGAAACACCATATATTTT
TRBD1,TRBV4-3,TRBJ1-2,.,CASSQDPGQLGSGYTF,TGCGCCAGCAGCCAAGATCCGGGACAGCTTGGGAGCGGCTACACCTTC
.,TRBV7-8,TRBJ1-5,medium-sized,CASSLSEARGNQPQHF,TGTGCCAGCAGCTTAAGTGAGGCGCGGGGCAATCAGCCCCAGCATTTT
TRBD1,TRBV5-1,TRBJ2-5,.,CASSSGQGGETQYF,TGCGCCAGCAGCTCGGGACAGGGTGGGGAGACCCAGTACTTC
.,TRBV3-1/TRBV3-2,TRBJ2-7,once,CASSQGGHEQYF,TGTGCCAGCAGCCAAGGTGGGCACGAGCAGTACTTC
.,TRBV5-1,TRBJ1-2,.,CASSSSGTSPYGYTF,TGCGCCAGCAGCTCGTCCGGGACATCTCCTTATGGCTACACCTTC
TRBD1,TRBV9,TRBJ1-2,.,CASSVAYGRGPEYGYTF,TGTGCCAGCAGCGTAGCTTATGGAAGGGGGCCTGAATATGGCTACACCTTC
TRBD2,TRBV5-1,TRBJ2-1,.,CASSLGLAGNDEQFF,TGCGCCAGCAGCTTGGGACTAGCGGGGAACGATGAGCAGTTCTTC
TRBD1,TRBV15,TRBJ1-4,.,CATSSRSGTGGQKLFF,TGTGCCACCAGCTCCAGATCCGGGACAGGGGGTCAAAAACTGTTTTTT
.,TRBV18,TRBJ2-7,.,CASSPSDFSHEQYF,TGTGCCAGCTCACCCTCGGACTTTTCCCACGAGCAGTACTTC
.,TRBV4-3,TRBJ2-2,.,CASSQDFVRKGVGTGELFF,TGCGCCAGCAGCCAAGATTTCGTCAGGAAGGGGGTGGGCACCGGGGAGCTGTTTTTT
TRBD1,TRBV23-1,TRBJ1-4,.,CASSQLGQGGTTNEKLFF,TGCGCCAGCAGTCAACTGGGACAGGGGGGTACAACTAATGAAAAACTGTTTTTT
.,TRBV24-1,TRBJ2-2,.,CATAGRGRTGELFF,TGTGCCACGGCTGGGCGGGGAAGAACCGGGGAGCTGTTTTTT
.,TRBV4-3,TRBJ2-5,.,CASSQDFGGGRETQYF,TGCGCCAGCAGCCAAGACTTTGGGGGGGGCCGAGAGACCCAGTACTTC
.,TRBV2,TRBJ1-2,.,CASSENDSVLDGYTF,TGTGCCAGCAGCGAAAACGACTCGGTATTAGATGGCTACACCTTC
.,TRBV7-2,TRBJ2-7,.,CASSLGGVGAYEQYF,TGTGCCAGCAGCTTAGGGGGGGTAGGGGCCTACGAGCAGTACTTC
.,TRBV6-5,TRBJ2-7,few,CASRRTQYEQYF,TGTGCCAGCAGGAGGACACAATACGAGCAGTACTTC
TRBD1,TRBV2,TRBJ1-5,.,CASSMDRGPQHF,TGTGCCAGCAGTATGGACAGGGGGCCCCAGCATTTT
.,TRBV7-9,TRBJ1-4,.,CASSLASAEKLFF,TGTGCCAGCAGCTTGGCCTCAGCGGAAAAACTGTTTTTT
TRBD2,TRBV11-3,TRBJ2-3,.,CASSPGGIDTQYF,TGTGCCAGCAGCCCCGGGGGGATTGATACGCAGTATTTT
TRBD1,TRBV7-9,TRBJ2-7,.,CASSVRGDRGYEQYF,TGTGCCAGCAGCGTAAGGGGGGACAGGGGTTACGAGCAGTACTTC
TRBD1,TRBV11-2,TRBJ2-3,.,CASSLGTRQGKYDTQYF,TGTGCCAGCAGCTTAGGAACCCGACAGGGGAAATACGATACGCAGTATTTT
.,TRBV7-9,TRBJ1-4,.,CASSLRSRDRNEKLFF,TGTGCCAGCAGCTTAAGGTCCCGCGACAGAAATGAAAAACTGTTTTTT
.,TRBV18,TRBJ2-7,.,CASSPEEHEQYF,TGTGCCAGCTCACCTGAGGAACACGAGCAGTACTTC
.,TRBV5-6,TRBJ2-3,.,CASSPGTPDHTQYF,TGTGCCAGCAGCCCCGGGACTCCGGACCATACGCAGTATTTT
TRBD1,TRBV5-1,TRBJ2-2,once,CASSPGQVDTGELFF,TGCGCCAGCAGCCCTGGACAGGTCGACACCGGGGAGCTGTTTTTT
.,TRBV11-2,TRBJ2-3,.,CASARERNTDTQYF,TGTGCCAGCGCGCGCGAGCGGAACACAGATACGCAGTATTTT
.,TRBV5-1,TRBJ1-1,.,CASSLEGRPGAEAFF,TGCGCCAGCAGCTTGGAAGGCAGGCCGGGGGCTGAAGCTTTCTTT
TRBD2,TRBV5-1,TRBJ2-7,.,CASSKGTSGGTGSYEQYF,TGCGCCAGCAGCAAAGGGACTAGCGGGGGGACAGGCTCCTACGAGCAGTACTTC
TRBD2,TRBV7-2,TRBJ2-3,.,CASSHSAGGPDTQYF,TGTGCCAGCAGCCACTCGGCGGGGGGGCCAGATACGCAGTATTTT
.,TRBV5-6,TRBJ1-1,.,CASSLAWRGGGSEAFF,TGTGCCAGCAGCTTGGCCTGGCGGGGCGGAGGGTCTGAAGCTTTCTTT
TRBD2,TRBV5-6,TRBJ2-3,.,CASSFSGGALDTQYF,TGTGCCAGCAGCTTTAGCGGGGGGGCCTTAGATACGCAGTATTTT
.,TRBV9,TRBJ2-7,.,CASSVSPHYEQYF,TGTGCCAGCAGCGTAAGCCCCCACTACGAGCAGTACTTC
.,TRBV11-2,TRBJ1-3,.,CASSLFRGANGNTIYF,TGTGCCAGCAGCTTATTTCGGGGGGCAAATGGAAACACCATATATTTT
TRBD1,TRBV24-1,TRBJ1-5,.,CATSDLRPGTAVYSNQPQHF,TGTGCCACCAGTGATTTGAGACCCGGGACAGCTGTCTATAGCAATCAGCCCCAGCATTTT
.,TRBV18,TRBJ2-2,.,CASSLRRGHANTGELFF,TGTGCCAGCTCACTTCGCAGGGGCCACGCGAACACCGGGGAGCTGTTTTTT
.,TRBV5-6,TRBJ1-2,.,CASRGAGFSYGYTF,TGTGCCAGCAGGGGTGCGGGGTTCAGCTATGGCTACACCTTC
.,TRBV25-1,TRBJ1-5,once,CASSDLQTRQPQHF,TGTGCCAGCAGTGATTTGCAGACACGGCAGCCCCAGCATTTT
TRBD1,TRBV9,TRBJ1-3,.,CASSVKGGSSGNTIYF,TGTGCCAGCAGCGTAAAAGGGGGCAGCTCTGGAAACACCATATATTTT